Listed here is a single T cell receptor (beta chain). The V gene lost 0 bases and the J gene lost 6 bases, with 9 bases spanning the gap. Germline-derived CDR1 and CDR2 are SGHVS and FNYEAQ. The CDR3 sequence is 14 residues long. This sample is part of a study of blood T cell repertoires in COVID-19. Sequenced by immunoSEQ multiplex PCR; TCRdb stores in-frame clones only, minus some. The top ten hold roughly 3.5% of the sample, which has 150,000 to 170,000 clones, 76% seen once. This TCR came from a woman aged 80 or older with acute or convalescent COVID-19. The V call is TRBV7-6, the J call TRBJ1-3; D gene ambiguous. The specimen was peripheral blood. The DNA of the CDR3 is TGTGCCAGCAGCTTAGCGGGCCCATTAAACACCATATATTTT. As protein: CASSLAGPLNTIYF.